The 17 T cell receptor beta chains reported below all come from one sample, sequenced in a study of early T cells in non-severe SARS-CoV-2 infection (dated by TCRdb to about 2021). Receptor libraries were prepared by 5' RACE. The sequencer was a NextSeq 500. TCRdb redid the processing of the public reads, applying fastp at Q25 and MiXCR, and retained in-frame beta chains. Rows matching on CDR3 protein sequence are summarized as one entry with the most common DNA and genes. For this sample there are about 76,000 distinct CDR3 sequences; roughly 12% appear just once. Roughly 3.2% of the sample lies in the top ten. Material for sequencing was whole blood. These receptors all stem from an adult who was a healthcare worker with PCR-confirmed SARS-CoV-2 infection or an uninfected control (not recorded which).

The J gene is TRBJ1-3, the V gene TRBV29-1, with TRBD1 as a possible D gene (5 bases). V was cut by 3 bases and J by 2 bases, with 17 bases left in between. The CDR3 runs 16 residues. CDR1 is SQVTM and CDR2 is ANQGSEA in the germline V gene. CDR3 protein: CSVDNPGKGPGNTIYF. The CDR3 DNA is TGCAGCGTTGATAACCCGGGGAAGGGGCCTGGAAACACCATATATTTT.

In this sample, this clonotype turned up many times. The chain joins TRBV28 to TRBJ2-1; tentatively, D is TRBD2 (6 bases). Germline V lookup: CDR1 MDHEN, CDR2 SYDVKM. Trimming took off 5 bases at V and 4 bases at J, with 15 bases between the two ends. The CDR3 is made up of 15 amino acids. CDR3 DNA sequence: TGTGCCAGCAGTCCGCCGGCGGGACTGTACAATGAGCAGTTCTTC. Protein sequence: CASSPPAGLYNEQFF.

This clonotype turned up a few times. The V and J genes are TRBV10-3 and TRBJ2-3; perhaps TRBD2 as D (6 bases). The CDR3 is made up of 19 amino acids. From germline, CDR1 is ENHRY and CDR2 SYGVKD. Deletions cut 8 bases from V and 3 bases from J, with 30 bases between. For the CDR3, the DNA is TGTGCCATCGGACACCCGGGACCGAAGCTAGCGATAGGGACAGATACGCAGTATTTT. Translating it yields CAIGHPGPKLAIGTDTQYF.

This clonotype was detected many times. V usage is TRBV29-1 and J usage is TRBJ2-3; weak D call: TRBD1 (6 bases). This CDR3 region has 13 residues. Trimming stripped 8 bases from V and 1 base from J, with 13 bases between. Germline CDR1 and CDR2: SQVTM and ANQGSEA. In nucleotides, the CDR3 is TGCAGCAATAGTGAGGGGGGCACAGATACGCAGTATTTT. It is translated as CSNSEGGTDTQYF.

The CDR3 reads CASSPGTDFTF. In nucleotides, the CDR3 is TGTGCCAGCAGCCCGGGGACAGACTTCACCTTC. The chain employs TRBV7-9 and TRBJ1-2, with 7 bases that match TRBD1. The V gene's germline CDR1 is SEHNR and CDR2 FQNEAQ (reference sequence). The CDR3 sequence is 11 residues long. Germline trimming cut 5 bases from V and 13 bases from J; bases unmatched to any gene: 7.

V gene TRBV12-3 or TRBV12-4 combines with J gene TRBJ2-5; perhaps TRBD2 as D (6 bases). The CDR3 extends over 14 amino acids. Trimming took off 5 bases at V and 3 bases at J, with 13 bases between the two ends. The CDR3 DNA reads as TGTGCCAGCAGTCGGGACTCGAAAAAAGAGACCCAGTACTTC. The encoded protein is CASSRDSKKETQYF.

The V call is TRBV7-9, the J call TRBJ2-3; unclear D gene. Germline CDR1 and CDR2: SEHNR and FQNEAQ (reference sequence). The V end was cut by 4 bases, the J end by 6 bases, with 11 bases between. The CDR3 spans 13 residues. CDR3 coding DNA: TGTGCCAGCAGCTCAGTTACGAGGGATACGCAGTATTTT. Protein: CASSSVTRDTQYF.

This clonotype was observed a few times. V usage is TRBV5-1 and J usage is TRBJ2-1; 8 bases align to TRBD2. Germline CDR1 and CDR2: SGHRS and YFSETQ. The CDR3 is 13 residues long. The V segment lost 8 bases and the J segment 6 bases; nucleotides outside the gene matches: 7. CDR3 DNA sequence: TGCGCCAGTAAAGCGGGAGACTTCAATGAGCAGTTCTTC. Its protein is CASKAGDFNEQFF.

This clonotype was picked up a small number of times. The rearrangement links TRBV6-2 or TRBV6-3 to TRBJ2-7; D is unresolved. The CDR3 extends over 14 amino acids. CDR1 and CDR2 (germline): MNHEY, SVGEGT. V was cut by 7 bases and J by 6 bases, with 19 bases left in between. CDR3 nucleotide sequence: TGTGCCAGCACCCTCCCCGAGGTACGTTCCGAGCAGTACTTC. Protein product: CASTLPEVRSEQYF.

The chain has TRBV4-1 and TRBJ1-2; D uncertain. This CDR3 comprises 12 residues. V lost 5 bases to trimming and J lost 3 bases, with 7 bases between them. CDR1 and CDR2 (germline): MGHRA, YSYEKL. CDR3 in amino acids: CASSGTDYGYTF. The CDR3 bases are TGCGCCAGCAGCGGAACGGACTATGGCTACACCTTC.

This clonotype was counted a few times. This sequence joins TRBV20-1 and TRBJ2-4; 10 positions match TRBD2. The CDR3 spans 17 residues. CDR1 and CDR2 from the germline V gene are DFQATT and SNEGSKA (reference sequence). CDR3 amino acids: CSAVGVAGGGAKNIQYF. CDR3 nucleotide sequence: TGCAGCGCGGTCGGAGTAGCGGGAGGAGGAGCCAAAAACATTCAGTACTTC.

Many counts were recorded for this clonotype. The genes are TRBV5-1 and TRBJ2-2; a possible D gene is TRBD2 (6 bases). Germline lookup yields CDR1 SGHRS and CDR2 YFSETQ. CDR3 size: 15 residues. Trimming took 0 bases from V and 4 from J, leaving 10 bases between them. The CDR3 loop is CASSLAGSPTGELFF. In DNA, the CDR3 is TGCGCCAGCAGCTTGGCCGGGAGCCCCACCGGGGAGCTGTTTTTT.

This clonotype occurred many times. The chain couples TRBV7-8 to TRBJ2-3, with TRBD2 identical over 14 bases. V was pared by 0 bases and J by 2 bases, with 7 bases of the junction left unmatched. Germline loops: CDR1 SGHVS, CDR2 FQNEAQ. This CDR3 region has 19 residues. The CDR3 coding sequence is TGTGCCAGCAGCTTAGCCAGACTAGCGGGAGGGCAATCCACAGATACGCAGTATTTT. It codes for CASSLARLAGGQSTDTQYF.

The sample holds a few counts of this clonotype. The chain carries TRBV28 and TRBJ2-5; 8 positions match TRBD1. The CDR3 runs 14 residues. The V and J ends lost 8 bases and 1 base, in that order; junction bases with no gene match: 6. Germline-derived CDR1 and CDR2 are MDHEN and SYDVKM. CDR3 sequence (DNA): TGTGCCAGCGGGGAAGGACAGGGCCAAGAGACCCAGTACTTC. It translates to CASGEGQGQETQYF.

The chain uses TRBV20-1 and TRBJ2-5, with D possibly matching TRBD2 (5 bases). This CDR3 comprises 13 residues. Germline assignment: CDR1 DFQATT and CDR2 SNEGSKA (reference sequence). V lost 5 bases and J lost 3, with 13 bases in between. The CDR3 DNA reads TGCAGTGCTCCCCGGTTGAGGGAAGAGACCCAGTACTTC. This gives the protein CSAPRLREETQYF.

This clonotype was seen only a few times. The chain employs TRBV11-2 and TRBJ2-1; D remains ambiguous. This CDR3 contains 16 residues. Germline values: CDR1 SGHAT, CDR2 FQNNGV. V gave up 3 bases and J gave up 7 bases, with 19 bases separating them. The CDR3 sequence: CASSLGPSEFWNEQFF. Written as DNA, the CDR3 is TGTGCCAGCAGCTTGGGTCCTTCGGAGTTTTGGAATGAGCAGTTCTTC.

As for this clonotype: This may arise from a read error, as a much more abundant clone is one base away. The V call is TRBV7-8, the J call TRBJ2-3; D ambiguous. CDR3 length equals 12 residues. Germline V gene lookup returns CDR1 SGHVS and CDR2 FQNEAQ. CDR3 amino acids: CASSQTTDMQYF. The DNA of the CDR3 is TGTGCCAGCAGCCAGACCACGGATATGCAGTATTTT.